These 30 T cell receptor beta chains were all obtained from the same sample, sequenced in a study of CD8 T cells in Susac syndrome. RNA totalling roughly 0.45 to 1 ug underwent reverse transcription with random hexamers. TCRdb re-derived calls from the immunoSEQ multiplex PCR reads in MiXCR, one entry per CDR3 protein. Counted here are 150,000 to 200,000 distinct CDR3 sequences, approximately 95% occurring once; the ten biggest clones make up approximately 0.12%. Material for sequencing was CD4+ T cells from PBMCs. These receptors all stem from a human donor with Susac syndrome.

The CDR3 here is CSAHQRTSGRAGEQYF. The CDR3 DNA follows: TGCAGTGCCCACCAGAGGACTAGCGGGAGGGCAGGCGAGCAGTACTTC. The rearrangement uses TRBV20-1 and TRBJ2-7, with 15 nucleotides matching TRBD2. Germline-derived CDR1 and CDR2 are DFQATT and SNEGSKA (reference sequence). The CDR3 sequence is 16 residues long. J gave up 6 bases and V 6 bases, and 12 bases lay outside the gene matches.

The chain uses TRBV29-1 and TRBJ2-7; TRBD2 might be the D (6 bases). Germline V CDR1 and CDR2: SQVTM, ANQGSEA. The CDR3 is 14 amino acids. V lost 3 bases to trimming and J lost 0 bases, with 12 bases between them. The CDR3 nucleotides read TGCAGCGTTGATTCCGCGGGGAGCTCCTACGAGCAGTACTTC. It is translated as CSVDSAGSSYEQYF.

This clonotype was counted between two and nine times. In DNA form, the CDR3 reads TGTGCCAGCAGCCCACAGACAGTGAACACCGGGGAGCTGTTTTTT. It encodes CASSPQTVNTGELFF. The chain employs TRBV7-3 and TRBJ2-2; perhaps TRBD1 as D (5 bases). The CDR3 has 15 amino acids. Germline V gene data show CDR1 as SGHTA and CDR2 as FQGTGA. V gave up 5 bases and J gave up 1 base, with 11 bases separating them.

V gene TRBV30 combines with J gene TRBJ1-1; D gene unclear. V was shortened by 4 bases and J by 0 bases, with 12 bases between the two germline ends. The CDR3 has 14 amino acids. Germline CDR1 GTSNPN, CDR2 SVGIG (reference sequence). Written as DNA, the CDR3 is TGTGCCTGGAAAGAGGCGGTATTGAACACTGAAGCTTTCTTT. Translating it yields CAWKEAVLNTEAFF.

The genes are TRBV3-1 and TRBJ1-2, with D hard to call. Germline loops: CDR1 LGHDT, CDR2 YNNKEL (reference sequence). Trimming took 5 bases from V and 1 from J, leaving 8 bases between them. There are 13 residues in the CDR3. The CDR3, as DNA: TGTGCCAGCAGCTTTCAGGTTAACTATGGCTACACCTTC. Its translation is CASSFQVNYGYTF.

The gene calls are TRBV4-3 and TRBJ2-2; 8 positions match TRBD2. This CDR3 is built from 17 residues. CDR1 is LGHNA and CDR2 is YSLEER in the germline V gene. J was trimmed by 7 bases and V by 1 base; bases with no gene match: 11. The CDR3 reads CASSQGGTSPSYGELFF. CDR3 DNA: TGCGCCAGCAGCCAAGGTGGGACTAGTCCTTCGTACGGGGAGCTGTTTTTT.

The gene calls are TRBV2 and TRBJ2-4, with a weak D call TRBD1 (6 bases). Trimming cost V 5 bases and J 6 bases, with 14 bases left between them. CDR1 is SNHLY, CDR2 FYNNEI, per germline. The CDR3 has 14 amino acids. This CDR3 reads CASSPGTNLNIQYF. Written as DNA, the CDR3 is TGTGCCAGCAGTCCCGGGACAAACTTAAACATTCAGTACTTC.

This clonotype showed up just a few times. In nucleotides, the CDR3 is TGTGCCTCACAATCCGGGTCCTACGAGGGGGACATTCAGTACTTC. Encoded protein: CASQSGSYEGDIQYF. The J gene is TRBJ2-4, the V gene TRBV7-2; maybe TRBD1 (6 bases). Germline V CDR1 and CDR2: SGHTA, FQGNSA. V was trimmed by 11 bases and J by 8 bases, leaving 25 bases between them. This CDR3 is 15 amino acids long.

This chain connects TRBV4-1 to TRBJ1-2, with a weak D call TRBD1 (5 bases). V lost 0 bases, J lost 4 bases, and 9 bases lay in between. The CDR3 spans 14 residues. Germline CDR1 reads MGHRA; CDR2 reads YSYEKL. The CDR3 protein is CASSQEQGPYGYTF. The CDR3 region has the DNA TGCGCCAGCAGCCAAGAGCAGGGCCCCTATGGCTACACCTTC.

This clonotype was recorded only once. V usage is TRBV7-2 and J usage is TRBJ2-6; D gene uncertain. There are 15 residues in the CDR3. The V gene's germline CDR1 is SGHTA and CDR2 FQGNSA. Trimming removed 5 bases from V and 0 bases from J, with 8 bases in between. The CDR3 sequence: CASSTPSSGANVLTF. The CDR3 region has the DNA TGTGCCAGCAGCACCCCCAGCTCTGGGGCCAACGTCCTGACTTTC.

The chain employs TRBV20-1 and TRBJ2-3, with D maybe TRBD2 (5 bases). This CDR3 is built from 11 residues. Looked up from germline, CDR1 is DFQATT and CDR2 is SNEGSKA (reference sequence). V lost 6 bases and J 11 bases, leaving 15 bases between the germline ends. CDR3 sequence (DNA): TGCAGTGCCCGGGGAACGCCACAGCAGTATTTT. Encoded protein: CSARGTPQQYF.

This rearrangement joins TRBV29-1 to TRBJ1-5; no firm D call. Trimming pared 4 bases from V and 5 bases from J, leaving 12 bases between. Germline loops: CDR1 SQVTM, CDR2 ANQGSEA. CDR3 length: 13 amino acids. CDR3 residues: CSVAGHVDQPQHF. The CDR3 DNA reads TGCAGCGTTGCTGGTCACGTCGATCAGCCCCAGCATTTT.

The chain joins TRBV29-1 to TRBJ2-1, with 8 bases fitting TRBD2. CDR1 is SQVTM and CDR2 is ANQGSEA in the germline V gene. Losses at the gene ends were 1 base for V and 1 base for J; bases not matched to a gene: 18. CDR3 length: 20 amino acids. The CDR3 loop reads CSVEGAASGWRLVSYNEQFF. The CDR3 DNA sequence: TGCAGCGTTGAAGGTGCGGCTAGCGGGTGGAGGTTGGTTTCCTACAATGAGCAGTTCTTC.

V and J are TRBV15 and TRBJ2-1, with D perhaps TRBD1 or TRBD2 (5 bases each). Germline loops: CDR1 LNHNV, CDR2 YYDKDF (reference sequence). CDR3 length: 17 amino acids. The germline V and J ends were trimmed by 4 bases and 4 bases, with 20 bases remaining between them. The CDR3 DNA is TGTGCCACCAGCACCGTTCTCGGGACCTATACTTACAATGAGCAGTTCTTC. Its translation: CATSTVLGTYTYNEQFF.

CDR3 sequence: CASSVGDSAGYTF. The CDR3 DNA reads TGTGCCAGCAGCGTAGGAGACAGCGCTGGCTACACCTTC. This chain uses TRBV9 with TRBJ1-2, with D perhaps TRBD1 (5 bases). The germline V gene has CDR1 SGDLS and CDR2 YYNGEE. V shed 0 bases and J shed 7 bases, with 10 bases lying between them. This CDR3 comprises 13 residues.

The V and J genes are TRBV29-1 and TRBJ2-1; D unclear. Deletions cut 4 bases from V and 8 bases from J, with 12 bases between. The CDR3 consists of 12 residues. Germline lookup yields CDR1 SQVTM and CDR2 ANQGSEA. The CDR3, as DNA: TGCAGCGTTGTTTCCGCTAGGGATGAGCAGTTCTTC. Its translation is CSVVSARDEQFF.

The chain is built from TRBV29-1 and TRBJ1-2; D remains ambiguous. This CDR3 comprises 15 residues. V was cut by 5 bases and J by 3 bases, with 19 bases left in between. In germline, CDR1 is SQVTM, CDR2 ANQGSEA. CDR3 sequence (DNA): TGCAGCGTTCGGGTTTTCCCCGGCCCTGACTATGGCTACACCTTC. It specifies CSVRVFPGPDYGYTF.

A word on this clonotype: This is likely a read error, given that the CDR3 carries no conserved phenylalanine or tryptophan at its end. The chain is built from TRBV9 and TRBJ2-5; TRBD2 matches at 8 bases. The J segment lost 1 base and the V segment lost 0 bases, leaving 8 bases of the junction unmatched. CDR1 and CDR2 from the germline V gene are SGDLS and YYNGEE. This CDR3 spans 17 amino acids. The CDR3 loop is CASSVDPSGGLQETQYL. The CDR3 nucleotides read TGTGCCAGCAGCGTAGATCCCAGCGGGGGCCTCCAAGAGACCCAGTACCTC.

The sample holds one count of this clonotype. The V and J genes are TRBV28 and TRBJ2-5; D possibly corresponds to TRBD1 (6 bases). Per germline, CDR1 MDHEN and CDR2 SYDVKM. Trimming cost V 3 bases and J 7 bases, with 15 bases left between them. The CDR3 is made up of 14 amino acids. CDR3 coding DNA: TGTGCCAGCAGTTTCCTACAGGGCCGAGGGACCCAGTACTTC. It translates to CASSFLQGRGTQYF.

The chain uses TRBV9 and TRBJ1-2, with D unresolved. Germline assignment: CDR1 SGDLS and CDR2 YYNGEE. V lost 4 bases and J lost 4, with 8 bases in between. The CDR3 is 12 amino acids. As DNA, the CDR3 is TGTGCCAGCAGCTCACCGGGCTATGGCTACACCTTC. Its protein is CASSSPGYGYTF.

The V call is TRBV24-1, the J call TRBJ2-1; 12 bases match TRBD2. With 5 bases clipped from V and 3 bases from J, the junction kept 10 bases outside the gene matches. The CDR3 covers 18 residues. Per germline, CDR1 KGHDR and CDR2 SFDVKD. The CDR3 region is CATSAPNPGLAGYNEQFF. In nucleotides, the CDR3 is TGTGCCACCAGTGCACCTAACCCGGGACTAGCGGGCTACAATGAGCAGTTCTTC.

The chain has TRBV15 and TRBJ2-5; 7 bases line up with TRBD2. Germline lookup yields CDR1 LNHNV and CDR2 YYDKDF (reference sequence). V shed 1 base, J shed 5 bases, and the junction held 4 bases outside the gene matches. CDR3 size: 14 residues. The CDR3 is CATSRVGREETQYF. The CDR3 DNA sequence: TGTGCCACCAGCAGAGTGGGGAGGGAGGAGACCCAGTACTTC.

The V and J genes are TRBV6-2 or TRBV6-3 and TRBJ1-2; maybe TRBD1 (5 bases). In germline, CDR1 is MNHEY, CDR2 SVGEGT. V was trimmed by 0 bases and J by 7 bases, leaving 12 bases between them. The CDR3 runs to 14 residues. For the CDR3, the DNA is TGTGCCAGCAGTTACTCGGAGCAGGGAGGTGGCTACACCTTC. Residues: CASSYSEQGGGYTF.

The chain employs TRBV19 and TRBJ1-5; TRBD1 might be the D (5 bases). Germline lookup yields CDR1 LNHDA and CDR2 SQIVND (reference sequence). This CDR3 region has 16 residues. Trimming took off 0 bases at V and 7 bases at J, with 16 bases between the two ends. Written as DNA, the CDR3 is TGTGCCAGTAGTATAGATGGCCAGGGCGGCGGACAGCCCCAGCATTTT. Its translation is CASSIDGQGGGQPQHF.

DNA for the CDR3: TGCGCCAGCAGCTTGGGGACAGGGGGCTCACCTAACTATGGCTACACCTTC. Its translation is CASSLGTGGSPNYGYTF. The V call is TRBV5-1, the J call TRBJ1-2; 11 bases align to TRBD1. Germline V gene lookup returns CDR1 SGHRS and CDR2 YFSETQ. The CDR3 covers 17 residues. V shed 0 bases and J 0 bases; nucleotides not matched to a gene: 4.

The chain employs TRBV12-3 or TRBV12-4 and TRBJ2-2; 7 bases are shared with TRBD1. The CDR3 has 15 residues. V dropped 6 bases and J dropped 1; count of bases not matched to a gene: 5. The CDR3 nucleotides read TGTGCCAGCAGCCGAAGGACAGGGAACACCGGGGAGCTGTTTTTT. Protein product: CASSRRTGNTGELFF.

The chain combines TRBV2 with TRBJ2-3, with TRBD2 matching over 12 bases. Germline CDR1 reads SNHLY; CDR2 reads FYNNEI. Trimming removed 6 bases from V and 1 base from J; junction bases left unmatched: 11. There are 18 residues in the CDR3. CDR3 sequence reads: CASRIGLAGTGGTDTQYF. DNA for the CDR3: TGTGCCAGCAGAATAGGACTAGCGGGAACCGGAGGCACAGATACGCAGTATTTT.

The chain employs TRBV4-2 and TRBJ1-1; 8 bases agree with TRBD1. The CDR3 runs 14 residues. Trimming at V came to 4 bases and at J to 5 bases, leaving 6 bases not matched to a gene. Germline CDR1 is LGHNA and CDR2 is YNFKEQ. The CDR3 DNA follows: TGTGCCAGCAGCCTGTCCCAGGGGGCAACTGAAGCTTTCTTT. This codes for CASSLSQGATEAFF.

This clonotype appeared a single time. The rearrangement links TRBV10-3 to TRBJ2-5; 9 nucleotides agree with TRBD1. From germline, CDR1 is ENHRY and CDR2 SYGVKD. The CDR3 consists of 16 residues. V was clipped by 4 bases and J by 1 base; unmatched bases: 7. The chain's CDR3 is CAISVSGQGSQETQYF. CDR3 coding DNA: TGTGCCATCAGTGTTTCGGGACAGGGCTCCCAAGAGACCCAGTACTTC.

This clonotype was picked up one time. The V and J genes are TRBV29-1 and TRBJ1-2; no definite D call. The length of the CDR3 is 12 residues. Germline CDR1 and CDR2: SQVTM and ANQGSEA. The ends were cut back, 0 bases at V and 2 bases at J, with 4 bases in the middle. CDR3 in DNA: TGCAGCGTTGAAGAGGGGAACTATGGCTACACCTTC. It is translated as CSVEEGNYGYTF. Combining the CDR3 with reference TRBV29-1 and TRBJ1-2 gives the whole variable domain SAVISQKPSRDICQRGTSLTIQCQVDSQVTMMFWYRQQPGQSLTLIATANQGSEATYESGFVIDKFPISRPNLTFSTLTVSNMSPEDSSIYLCSVEEGNYGYTFGSGTRLTVV.